This TCR beta chain was identified during a study of blood T cells in healthy people across ages. A second PCR of 7 to 11 cycles used a sample-barcoded 5' primer and a J-beta primer mix. Every molecule of cDNA carried a tag from a template-switch adaptor with 12 random nucleotides. Each CDR3 protein is one row after TCRdb ran MiXCR on the 5' RACE reads. The repertoire holds roughly 1 million distinct CDR3 sequences, with approximately 25% as singletons. Many counts were recorded for this clonotype. The ends lost 6 bases at V and 4 bases at J; junction bases unmatched: 0. The CDR3 runs 13 residues. These data also formed part of another study, on T cells of mothers and their children. As that study records: Related mother-child pairs showed slightly higher but non-significant overlap than unrelated pairs.

The chain recombines TRBV12-3 or TRBV12-4 with TRBJ2-1; 10 bases line up with TRBD2. The receptor was isolated from a girl under 10 years old in good health. The sample taken for sequencing was blood. CDR3 nucleotide sequence: TGTGCCAGCAGACTAGCGGGATACAATGAGCAGTTCTTC. Translation: CASRLAGYNEQFF.